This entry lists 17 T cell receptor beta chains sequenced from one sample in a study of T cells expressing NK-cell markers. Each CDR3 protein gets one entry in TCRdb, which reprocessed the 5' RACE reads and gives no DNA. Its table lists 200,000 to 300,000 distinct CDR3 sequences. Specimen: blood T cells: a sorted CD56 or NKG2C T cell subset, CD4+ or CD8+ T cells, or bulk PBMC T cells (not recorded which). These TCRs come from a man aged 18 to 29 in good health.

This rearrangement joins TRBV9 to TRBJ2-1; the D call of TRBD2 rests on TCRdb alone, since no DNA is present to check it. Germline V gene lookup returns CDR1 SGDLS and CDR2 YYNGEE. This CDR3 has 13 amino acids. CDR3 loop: CASSSRLEGPQFF. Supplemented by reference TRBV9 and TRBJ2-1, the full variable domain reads DSGVTQTPKHLITATGQRVTLRCSPRSGDLSVYWYQQSLDQGLQFLIQYYNGEERAKGNILERFSAQQFPDLHSELNLSSLELGDSALYFCASSSRLEGPQFFGPGTRLTVL.

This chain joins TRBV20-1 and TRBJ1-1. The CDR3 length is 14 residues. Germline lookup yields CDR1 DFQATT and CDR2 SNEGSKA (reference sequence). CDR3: CSARGRSSDTEAFF.

CDR3 residues: CASSSTTHYEQYF. The genes are TRBV12-3 or TRBV12-4 and TRBJ2-7. The CDR3 is 13 amino acids.

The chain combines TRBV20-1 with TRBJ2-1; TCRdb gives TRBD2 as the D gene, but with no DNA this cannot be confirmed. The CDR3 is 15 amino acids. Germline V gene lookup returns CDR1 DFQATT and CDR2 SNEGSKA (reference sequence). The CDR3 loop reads CSALPIASGYNEQFF.

The CDR3 sequence: CASSKSQATDTQYF. This chain connects TRBV7-7 to TRBJ2-3. CDR1 is SSHAT, CDR2 FNYEAQ, per germline (reference sequence). This CDR3 contains 14 residues.

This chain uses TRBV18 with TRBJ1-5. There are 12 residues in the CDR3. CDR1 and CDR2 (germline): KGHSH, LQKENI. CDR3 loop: CASSPYDQPQHF.

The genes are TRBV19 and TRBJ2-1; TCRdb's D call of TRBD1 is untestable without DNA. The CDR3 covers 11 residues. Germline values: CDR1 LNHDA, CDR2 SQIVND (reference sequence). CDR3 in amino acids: CASSMGDRKFF.

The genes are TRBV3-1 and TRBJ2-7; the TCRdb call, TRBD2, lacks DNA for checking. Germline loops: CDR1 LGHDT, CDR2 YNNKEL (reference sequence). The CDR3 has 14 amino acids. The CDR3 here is CASSQGRRDYEQYF.

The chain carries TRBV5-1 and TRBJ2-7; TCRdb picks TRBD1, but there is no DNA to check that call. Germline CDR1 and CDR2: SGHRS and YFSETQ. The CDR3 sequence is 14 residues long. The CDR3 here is CASSQGDSLYEQYF.

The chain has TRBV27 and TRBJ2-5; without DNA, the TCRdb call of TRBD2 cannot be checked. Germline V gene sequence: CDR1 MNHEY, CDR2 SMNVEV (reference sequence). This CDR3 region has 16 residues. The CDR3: CASSFLIRGGVETQYF.

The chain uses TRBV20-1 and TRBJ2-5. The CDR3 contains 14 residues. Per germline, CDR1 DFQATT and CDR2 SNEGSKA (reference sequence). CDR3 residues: CSARSAWGKETQYF.

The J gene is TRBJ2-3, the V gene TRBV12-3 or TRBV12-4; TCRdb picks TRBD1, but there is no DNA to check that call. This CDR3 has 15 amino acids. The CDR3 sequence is CASSRSPSRGDTQYF.

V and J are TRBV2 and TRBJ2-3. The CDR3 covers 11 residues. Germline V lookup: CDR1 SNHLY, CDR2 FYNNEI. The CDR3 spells CASSDPDTQYF.

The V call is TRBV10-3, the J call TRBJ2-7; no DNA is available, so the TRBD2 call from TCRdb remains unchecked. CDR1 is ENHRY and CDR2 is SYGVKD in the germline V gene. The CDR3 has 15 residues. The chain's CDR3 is CAISGTSGSSYEQYF.

The CDR3 loop is CASSALGAGGINEQFF. The gene calls are TRBV7-3 and TRBJ2-1; TCRdb selects TRBD2, and the lack of DNA leaves this call unchecked. Germline V lookup: CDR1 SGHTA, CDR2 FQGTGA. The CDR3 is 16 residues long.

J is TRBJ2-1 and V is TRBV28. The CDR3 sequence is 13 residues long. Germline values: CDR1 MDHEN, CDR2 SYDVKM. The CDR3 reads CASSLVASDEQFF.

CDR3 in amino acids: CASSRMGLADYNEQFF. The V gene is TRBV4-1, the J gene TRBJ2-1; no DNA is available, so the TRBD2 call from TCRdb remains unchecked. Germline lookup yields CDR1 MGHRA and CDR2 YSYEKL. The CDR3 sequence is 16 residues long.